This T cell receptor (beta chain) was sequenced in a study of blood T cell repertoires in COVID-19. Produced via immunoSEQ multiplex PCR; TCRdb's table is partial and in-frame only. Of 150,000 to 200,000 clones listed, roughly 80% are singletons. Trimming took 2 bases from V and 8 from J; bases not matched to a gene: 6. The CDR3 runs to 14 residues. Germline V lookup: CDR1 SGHVS, CDR2 FNYEAQ. The receptor was derived from a woman aged 40-49 years with COVID-19, enrolled during active disease. Input material: peripheral blood. The gene calls are TRBV7-6 and TRBJ2-1; 7 bases are a match to TRBD2. The CDR3 DNA is TGTGCCAGCAGCTTATCGGGACTATGGTATGAGCAGTTCTTC. The encoded protein is CASSLSGLWYEQFF.